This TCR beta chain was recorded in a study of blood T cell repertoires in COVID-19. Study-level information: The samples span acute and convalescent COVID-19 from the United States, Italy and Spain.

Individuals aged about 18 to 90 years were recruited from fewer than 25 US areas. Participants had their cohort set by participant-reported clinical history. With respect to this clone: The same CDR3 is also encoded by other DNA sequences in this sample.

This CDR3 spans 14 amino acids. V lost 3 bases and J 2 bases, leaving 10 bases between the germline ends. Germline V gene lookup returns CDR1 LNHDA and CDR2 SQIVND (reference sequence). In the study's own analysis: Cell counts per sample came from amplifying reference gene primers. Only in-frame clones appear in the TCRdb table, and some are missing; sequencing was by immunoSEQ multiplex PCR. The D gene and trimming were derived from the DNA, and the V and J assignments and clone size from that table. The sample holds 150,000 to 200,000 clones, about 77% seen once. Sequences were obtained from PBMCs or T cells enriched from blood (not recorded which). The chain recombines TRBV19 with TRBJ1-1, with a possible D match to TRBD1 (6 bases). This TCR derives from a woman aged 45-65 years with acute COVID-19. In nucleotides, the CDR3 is TGTGCCAGTAGTATTCAAGGGGGAAACACTGAAGCTTTCTTT. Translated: CASSIQGGNTEAFF.